Below are 18 T cell receptor beta chains sequenced from a single sample in a study of cytomegalovirus exposure and HLA in healthy donors. PCR amplification relied on 60 Vbeta primers (plus 13 Jbeta primers). This table comes from immunoSEQ multiplex PCR, and its TCRdb copy is limited to in-frame clones, with some not included. This sample has approximately 92,000 clones, with 81% found just once. Sample: PBMCs. The receptors were sampled from a woman between 65 and 79 years old in good health and CMV-seropositive.

CDR3 sequence: CASGTGGNTGELFF. CDR3 coding DNA: TGTGCCAGCGGGACAGGGGGAAACACCGGGGAGCTGTTTTTT. The chain uses TRBV11-2 and TRBJ2-2; 11 bases map to TRBD1. Germline values: CDR1 SGHAT, CDR2 FQNNGV. The CDR3 sequence is 14 residues long. J lost 2 bases, V lost 8 bases, and 1 base had no gene match. The full variable domain, with the rest looked up from reference TRBV11-2 and TRBJ2-2, is EAGVAQSPRYKIIEKRQSVAFWCNPISGHATLYWYQQILGQGPKLLIQFQNNGVVDDSQLPKDRFSAERLKGVDSTLKIQPAKLEDSAVYLCASGTGGNTGELFFGEGSRLTVL.

This chain links TRBV2 with TRBJ2-7; TRBD2 is a possible D gene (5 bases). CDR1 is SNHLY, CDR2 FYNNEI, per germline. The CDR3 sequence is 14 residues long. Trimming took off 7 bases at V and 0 bases at J, with 13 bases between the two ends. The CDR3 DNA reads TGTGCCAGCATTATGGACTCATACTCCTACGAGCAGTACTTC. This gives the protein CASIMDSYSYEQYF.

The chain employs TRBV5-6 and TRBJ1-6; TRBD1 is a possible D gene (5 bases). Germline loops: CDR1 SGHDT, CDR2 YYEEEE. CDR3 length equals 16 residues. The ends were cut back, 4 bases at V and 0 bases at J, with 11 bases in the middle. This CDR3 is CASSPRQSSYNSPLHF. In nucleotides, the CDR3 is TGTGCCAGCAGCCCTCGACAGAGCTCCTATAATTCACCCCTCCACTTT.

The V call is TRBV9, the J call TRBJ1-2; TRBD1 matches 11 bases. Germline trimming cut 5 bases from V and 7 bases from J; bases unmatched to any gene: 7. CDR3 length equals 14 residues. CDR1 and CDR2 (germline): SGDLS, YYNGEE. This chain's CDR3 is CASRTGQGGSGYTF. The CDR3 nucleotides read TGTGCCAGCAGAACGGGACAGGGGGGATCTGGCTACACCTTC.

This clone has a handful of counts. The genes are TRBV4-3 and TRBJ2-1; D gene unclear. Germline V gives CDR1 LGHNA, CDR2 YSLEER. This CDR3 has 11 amino acids. Deletions cut 0 bases from V and 9 bases from J, with 3 bases between. The CDR3 DNA sequence: TGCGCCAGCAGCCAAGACCTTGAGCAGTTCTTC. It is translated as CASSQDLEQFF.

V gene TRBV7-2 combines with J gene TRBJ2-3; possibly TRBD2 for D (5 bases). Germline-derived CDR1 and CDR2 are SGHTA and FQGNSA. V gave up 4 bases and J gave up 3 bases, with 8 bases separating them. The CDR3 runs 13 residues. The CDR3 sequence: CASSYGKTDTQYF. CDR3 bases: TGTGCCAGCAGCTACGGGAAGACAGATACGCAGTATTTT.

The chain uses TRBV5-1 and TRBJ2-6; D gene ambiguous. Germline lookup yields CDR1 SGHRS and CDR2 YFSETQ. The CDR3 runs 16 residues. Trimming took off 4 bases at V and 0 bases at J, with 11 bases between the two ends. This CDR3 reads CASSPNTDSGANVLTF. CDR3 DNA sequence: TGCGCCAGCAGCCCCAACACAGACTCTGGGGCCAACGTCCTGACTTTC. The full variable domain, rest sourced from reference TRBV5-1 and TRBJ2-6, is KAGVTQTPRYLIKTRGQQVTLSCSPISGHRSVSWYQQTPGQGLQFLFEYFSETQRNKGNFPGRFSGRQFSNSRSEMNVSTLELGDSALYLCASSPNTDSGANVLTFGAGSRLTVL.

The chain uses TRBV9 and TRBJ1-4; tentatively, D is TRBD1 (5 bases). The CDR3 consists of 16 residues. Germline V CDR1 and CDR2: SGDLS, YYNGEE. Between the trimmed V and J ends, which lost 2 bases and 6 bases, there was a span of 17 bases. This CDR3 is CASSVGGRVRDEKLFF. The CDR3 region has the DNA TGTGCCAGCAGCGTCGGGGGTCGGGTTAGGGATGAAAAACTGTTTTTT. The full variable domain, its missing parts supplied by reference TRBV9 and TRBJ1-4, is DSGVTQTPKHLITATGQRVTLRCSPRSGDLSVYWYQQSLDQGLQFLIQYYNGEERAKGNILERFSAQQFPDLHSELNLSSLELGDSALYFCASSVGGRVRDEKLFFGSGTQLSVL.

The rearrangement joins TRBV5-6 to TRBJ1-2; tentative D call: TRBD1 (6 bases). This CDR3 region has 13 residues. Trimming removed 4 bases from V and 4 bases from J, with 11 bases in between. The germline gives CDR1 SGHDT, CDR2 YYEEEE. CDR3 bases: TGTGCCAGCAGCCTACAGGGCCCCTATGGCTACACCTTC. As protein: CASSLQGPYGYTF.

The V call is TRBV30, the J call TRBJ2-1; the D is unclear. V lost 0 bases, J lost 10 bases, and 10 bases lay in between. Germline V gene lookup returns CDR1 GTSNPN and CDR2 SVGIG (reference sequence). The CDR3 runs to 12 residues. The chain's CDR3 is CAWSVSRREQFF. The DNA of the CDR3 is TGTGCCTGGAGTGTATCACGGAGAGAGCAGTTCTTC.

This clone was counted only a few times. The chain recombines TRBV4-1 with TRBJ2-7, with a possible D match to TRBD1 (5 bases). This CDR3 comprises 16 residues. The germline V gene has CDR1 MGHRA and CDR2 YSYEKL. V was cut by 0 bases and J by 2 bases, with 14 bases left in between. The CDR3 sequence is CASSQEQQAETYEQYF. The DNA of the CDR3 is TGCGCCAGCAGCCAAGAGCAACAGGCGGAGACCTACGAGCAGTACTTC.

This chain's CDR3 is CASSQKGLPNEKLFF. CDR3 nucleotides: TGTGCCAGCAGCCAAAAGGGACTGCCTAATGAAAAACTGTTTTTT. The V call is TRBV14, the J call TRBJ1-4; maybe TRBD1 (5 bases). Germline V gives CDR1 SGHDN, CDR2 FVKESK. Trimming stripped 2 bases from V and 3 bases from J, with 10 bases between. The CDR3 covers 15 residues.

The V call is TRBV28, the J call TRBJ1-2, with 12 bases identical to TRBD1. Germline CDR1 and CDR2: MDHEN and SYDVKM. CDR3 length: 14 amino acids. V gave up 4 bases and J gave up 8 bases; unmatched junction bases: 5. The CDR3 loop is CASSSGQGARGYTF. In DNA form, the CDR3 reads TGTGCCAGCAGTTCGGGACAGGGGGCGCGGGGCTACACCTTC.

The chain joins TRBV7-9 to TRBJ2-2; weak D call: TRBD2 (6 bases). The CDR3 consists of 14 residues. Germline V gene data show CDR1 as SEHNR and CDR2 as FQNEAQ (reference sequence). The ends were cut back, 5 bases at V and 1 base at J, with 8 bases in the middle. The CDR3 sequence: CASSRDLNTGELFF. Here the CDR3 DNA reads TGTGCCAGCAGCCGGGACTTGAACACCGGGGAGCTGTTTTTT.

V gene TRBV13 combines with J gene TRBJ1-2; D remains ambiguous. The CDR3 runs to 14 residues. Looked up from germline, CDR1 is PRHDT and CDR2 is FYEKMQ (reference sequence). Trimming pared 3 bases from V and 1 base from J, leaving 9 bases between. The CDR3 reads CASSFSTNNYGYTF. The CDR3 DNA reads as TGTGCCAGCAGCTTTTCCACAAATAACTATGGCTACACCTTC.

J is TRBJ2-4 and V is TRBV7-9, with D maybe TRBD2 (8 bases). The length of the CDR3 is 18 residues. Germline V gene sequence: CDR1 SEHNR, CDR2 FQNEAQ (reference sequence). V lost 5 bases, J lost 1 base, and 21 bases lay in between. The CDR3 is CASSPRLGGGGAKNIQYF. The CDR3 region has the DNA TGTGCCAGCAGCCCCCGTCTAGGGGGCGGGGGGGCCAAAAACATTCAGTACTTC.

The CDR3 DNA reads TGTGCCAGCAGCGTATCTAGCGGACCATACAATGAGCAGTTCTTC. This encodes CASSVSSGPYNEQFF. This chain uses TRBV9 with TRBJ2-1; 7 nucleotides line up with TRBD2. Trimming at V came to 1 base and at J to 4 bases, leaving 5 bases not matched to a gene. Germline lookup yields CDR1 SGDLS and CDR2 YYNGEE. The CDR3 has 15 residues.

This chain joins TRBV6-5 and TRBJ2-4, with 7 bases lining up with TRBD1. V was pared by 5 bases and J by 1 base, with 5 bases of the junction left unmatched. Germline V gene data show CDR1 as MNHEY and CDR2 as SVGAGI. The CDR3 is 15 amino acids. CDR3 nucleotide sequence: TGTGCCAGCAGTATCAACAGGGGCGCCAAAAACATTCAGTACTTC. Translating gives CASSINRGAKNIQYF.